This entry describes one T cell receptor beta chain. This clonotype was counted many times. Its specific antigen is unknown. Nothing much larger sits one base from this clone, and base qualities are not available. This sample stems from a study of T cells in Graves' hyperthyroidism and ophthalmopathy (dated by TCRdb to the late 2010s). Turning to the overall study: Peripheral blood was sampled at the time of initial diagnosis, prior to any treatment. To identify distinguishing TCR V-J signatures, a discovery cohort of about 100 patients was used, comprising 40 to 45 with Graves' ophthalmopathy and some 60 with stable Graves' hyperthyroidism. Whether ophthalmopathy could be predicted prospectively was tested in an independent validation cohort made up of under 20 hyperthyroidism patients plus 17 patients who later progressed to ophthalmopathy. The 75 to 100 discovery patients were randomly split 7:3 into training and test sets. In roughly six Graves' hyperthyroidism patients, the study also compared T-cell repertoires from thyroid tissue with T-cell repertoires from blood. Once sampling was done, hyperthyroidism patients were given methimazole at a starting dose of 30 mg daily, whereas ophthalmopathy patients were given high-dose intravenous methylprednisolone. According to the paper, TCR Vbeta CDR3 sequencing was carried out on about 140 peripheral blood samples, which came from fewer than 50 ophthalmopathy, 80 or so hyperthyroidism and around 17 progressor patients. Findings and caveats that apply to the study as a whole: A 13 V-J signature model separated ophthalmopathy from stable hyperthyroidism, with around 91% sensitivity and 81% to 83% specificity in cross-validation and 80%/75% in testing. Most expanded thyroid clonotypes (frequency above 0.001) were also found in blood, which suggests that blood repertoires may mirror thyroid immune responses. During validation, the model predicted progression to ophthalmopathy a median of about 6.5 months ahead of onset, with around 65% sensitivity and under 85% specificity. Sample size was not statistically predetermined, and investigators were not blinded to group allocation.

CDR1 and CDR2 were assigned from the germline V gene as MNHNS and SASEGT. V gives up 6 bases and J gives up 0 bases, and the segment between their germline ends measures 9 bases. The CDR3 measures 14 amino acids from cysteine to phenylalanine. The sequence is cut down to CDR3 DNA, 42 bases in frame from base 1. The TCR beta CDR3 regions were amplified from RNA transcripts. A first-round RT-PCR of the TCR CDR3 used the HTBI primer set with the Qiagen OneStep RT-PCR kit. Libraries were constructed in a second round of multiplex PCR, after which size selection and purification were carried out. Sequencing of the libraries was done on an Illumina HiSeq2000 using paired-end 100 bp reads. As for how the authors treated the data: Raw data were processed with SOAPnuke, discarding reads with adapters, uncalled bases, mean Phred below 15, or no exact constant-primer or identifier match. High-quality paired reads were merged with COPE v1.2.5, and unique nucleotide sequences were defined as clonotypes. Clonotypes were aligned to IMGT TRBV, TRBD and TRBJ reference segments using MiTCR v1.1. The analysis included only V-J combinations with a frequency above 0.0001, which together covered 99% to 99.2% of the repertoires. The TCS score was defined as the ratio of F50 (clonal expansion) to E x V (chaos), calculated using BLOSUM62-based TCRdist between CDR3 peptides within each V-J. Welch's t-statistics and random forest reduced 450 to 600 V-J features to 13, which were used in a naive Bayes classifier (R e1071). Using fastp at Q25 and MiXCR, TCRdb reprocessed the public reads and kept productive beta chains. Each CDR3 protein gets just one entry, which takes the most common genes and DNA from the rows behind it. These V and J calls are TCRdb output, not the study's own analysis. The sample table contains a few hundred thousand distinct CDR3 sequences; only one count was recorded for around 18% of them. The top ten hold 40% of the sample.

Ophthalmopathy patients had moderately to severely active disease, Clinical Activity Score of at least 3, NOSPECS grade of at least 4, and duration under 3 months. Exclusion was applied to patients with uncontrolled infections, other autoimmune diseases, pregnancy or lactation. Diagnoses were established on the basis of clinical symptoms, serum thyroxine and TRAb, thyroid ultrasound, and orbital computed tomography. Ficoll-Paque density gradient centrifugation was used to isolate PBMCs from around 10 ml of fresh peripheral blood. Trizol reagent was used to extract total RNA, and RNA quality was then checked on an Agilent 2100 Bioanalyzer.

The rearranged segments are TRBV6-1 and TRBJ1-5, with the identity of the D gene unclear. The sample comprised blood. This TCR derives from a man aged 18 to 29 with Graves' ophthalmopathy. The DNA sequence is given as TGTGCCAGCAGAAGGTCAGCTAGCAATCAGCCCCAGCATTTT. This sequence encodes CASRRSASNQPQHF.